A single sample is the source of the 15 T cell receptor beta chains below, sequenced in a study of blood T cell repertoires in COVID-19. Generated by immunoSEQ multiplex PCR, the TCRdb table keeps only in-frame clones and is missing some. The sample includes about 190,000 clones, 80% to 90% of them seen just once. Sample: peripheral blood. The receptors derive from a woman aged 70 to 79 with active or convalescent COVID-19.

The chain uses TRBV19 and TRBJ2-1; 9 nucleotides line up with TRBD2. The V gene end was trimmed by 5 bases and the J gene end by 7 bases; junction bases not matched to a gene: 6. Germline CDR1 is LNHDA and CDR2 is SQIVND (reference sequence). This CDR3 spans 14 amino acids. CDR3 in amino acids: CASSGSGSWNEQFF. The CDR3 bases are TGTGCCAGTAGTGGTAGCGGGAGCTGGAATGAGCAGTTCTTC.

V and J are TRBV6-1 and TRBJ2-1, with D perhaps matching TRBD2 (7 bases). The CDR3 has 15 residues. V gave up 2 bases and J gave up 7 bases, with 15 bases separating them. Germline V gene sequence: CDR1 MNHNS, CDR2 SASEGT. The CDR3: CASSENPGGPNEQFF. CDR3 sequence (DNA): TGTGCCAGCAGTGAAAATCCGGGGGGCCCTAATGAGCAGTTCTTC.

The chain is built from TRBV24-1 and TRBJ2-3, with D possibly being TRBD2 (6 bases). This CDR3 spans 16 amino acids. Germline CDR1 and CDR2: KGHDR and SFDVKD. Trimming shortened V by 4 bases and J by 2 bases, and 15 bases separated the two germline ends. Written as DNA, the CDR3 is TGTGCCACCAGTGAAGGAGGGAAAGGCAACACAGATACGCAGTATTTT. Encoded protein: CATSEGGKGNTDTQYF.

CDR3 protein: CASSPTGDTYGYTF. The CDR3 nucleotides are TGTGCCAGCAGCCCGACAGGGGACACCTATGGCTACACCTTC. The V and J genes are TRBV6-5 and TRBJ1-2; TRBD1 matches 8 bases. In germline, CDR1 is MNHEY, CDR2 SVGAGI. With V trimmed by 6 bases and J by 4 bases, 7 bases remained unmatched. The CDR3 extends over 14 amino acids.

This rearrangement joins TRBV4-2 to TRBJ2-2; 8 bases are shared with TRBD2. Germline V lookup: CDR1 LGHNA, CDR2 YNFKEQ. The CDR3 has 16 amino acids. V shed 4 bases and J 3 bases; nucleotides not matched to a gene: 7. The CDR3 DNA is TGTGCCAGCAGCCGGGTCGGGGGGGTCGACACCGGGGAGCTGTTTTTT. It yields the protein CASSRVGGVDTGELFF.

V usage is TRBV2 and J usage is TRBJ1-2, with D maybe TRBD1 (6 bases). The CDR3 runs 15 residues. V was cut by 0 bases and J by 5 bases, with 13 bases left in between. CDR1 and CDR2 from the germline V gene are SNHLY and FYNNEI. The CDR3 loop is CASSEAGGALYGYTF. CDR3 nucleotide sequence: TGTGCCAGCAGTGAAGCAGGGGGAGCACTTTATGGCTACACCTTC.

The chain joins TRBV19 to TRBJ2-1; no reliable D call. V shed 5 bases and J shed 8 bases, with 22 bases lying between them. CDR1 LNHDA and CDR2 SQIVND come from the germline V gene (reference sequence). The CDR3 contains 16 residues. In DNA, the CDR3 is TGTGCCAGTAGTTCCCCGGGTGTTACGTTCGTCGATGAGCAGTTCTTC. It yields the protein CASSSPGVTFVDEQFF.

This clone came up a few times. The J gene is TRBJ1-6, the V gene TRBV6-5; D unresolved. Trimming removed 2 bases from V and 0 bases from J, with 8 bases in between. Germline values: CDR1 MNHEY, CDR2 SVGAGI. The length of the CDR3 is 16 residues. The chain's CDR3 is CASSYGGSSYNSPLHF. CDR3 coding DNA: TGTGCCAGCAGTTACGGCGGGAGCTCCTATAATTCACCCCTCCACTTT.

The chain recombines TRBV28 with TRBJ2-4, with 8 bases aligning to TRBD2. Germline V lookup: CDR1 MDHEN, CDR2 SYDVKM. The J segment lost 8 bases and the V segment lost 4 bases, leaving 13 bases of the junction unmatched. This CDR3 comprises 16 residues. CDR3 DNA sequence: TGTGCCAGCAGTTCCCCTCGGGGGGGGGATAGGGACATTCAGTACTTC. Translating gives CASSSPRGGDRDIQYF.

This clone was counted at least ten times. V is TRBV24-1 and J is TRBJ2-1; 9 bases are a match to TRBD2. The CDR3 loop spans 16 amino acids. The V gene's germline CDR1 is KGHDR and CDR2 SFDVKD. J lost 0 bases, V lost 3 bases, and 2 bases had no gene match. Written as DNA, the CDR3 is TGTGCCACCAGTGATCCTAGCGGGAACTCCTACAATGAGCAGTTCTTC. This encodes CATSDPSGNSYNEQFF.

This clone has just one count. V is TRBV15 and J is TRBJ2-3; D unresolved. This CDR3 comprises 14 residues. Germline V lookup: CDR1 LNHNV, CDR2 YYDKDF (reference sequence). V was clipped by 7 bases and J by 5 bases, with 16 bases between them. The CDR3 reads CATTPKRLGDTQYF. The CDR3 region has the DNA TGTGCCACCACCCCGAAGAGGCTAGGAGATACGCAGTATTTT.

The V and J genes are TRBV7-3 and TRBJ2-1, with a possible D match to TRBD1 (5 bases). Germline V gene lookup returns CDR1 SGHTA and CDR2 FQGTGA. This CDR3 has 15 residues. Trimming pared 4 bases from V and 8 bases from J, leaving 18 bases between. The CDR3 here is CASSSKGKPLDEQFF. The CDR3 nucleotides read TGTGCCAGCAGCTCGAAGGGGAAACCTCTAGATGAGCAGTTCTTC.

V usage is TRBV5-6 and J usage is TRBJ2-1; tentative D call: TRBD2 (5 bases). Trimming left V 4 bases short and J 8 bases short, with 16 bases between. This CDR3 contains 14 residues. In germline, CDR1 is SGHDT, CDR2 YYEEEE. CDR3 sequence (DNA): TGTGCCAGCAGCCCAGGTCGGAGGACTCATGAGCAGTTCTTC. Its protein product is CASSPGRRTHEQFF.

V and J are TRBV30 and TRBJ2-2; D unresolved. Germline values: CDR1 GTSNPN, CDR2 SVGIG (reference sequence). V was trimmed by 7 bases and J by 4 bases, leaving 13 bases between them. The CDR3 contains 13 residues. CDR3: CASAASGTGELFF. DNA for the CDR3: TGTGCCTCTGCGGCGTCCGGCACCGGGGAGCTGTTTTTT.

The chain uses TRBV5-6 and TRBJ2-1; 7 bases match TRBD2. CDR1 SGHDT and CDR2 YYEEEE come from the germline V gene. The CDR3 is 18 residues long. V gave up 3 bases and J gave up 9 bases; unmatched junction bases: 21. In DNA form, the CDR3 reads TGTGCCAGCAGCTCACAACCCGGACTAGAGGGGAGGACAACTGAGCAGTTCTTC. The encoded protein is CASSSQPGLEGRTTEQFF.